One sample yielded the 17 T cell receptor beta chains listed below, sequenced in a study of post-analysis software for immune sequencing data. Study-level results: Roughly 5 TRBV segments (TRBV5-6, TRBV5-1 and TRBV20-1 among them) occurred more frequently in patients than in controls.

These receptors' targets are unknown. The TCR beta cDNA libraries contained unique molecular identifiers. Each CDR3 protein is one row after TCRdb ran MiXCR on the PCR reads. The repertoire includes hundreds of thousands of distinct CDR3 sequences, approximately 59% of them detected once, and about 11% sits in the top ten. The sequencing input was blood. These TCRs come from a girl between 2 and 10 years old with multiple sclerosis.

This clonotype was observed a few times. The chain couples TRBV12-3 or TRBV12-4 to TRBJ2-3, with TRBD2 matching over 11 bases. This CDR3 spans 14 amino acids. V was clipped by 4 bases and J by 11 bases; unmatched bases: 8. CDR3 bases: TGTGCCAGCAGTTCGTCTAGCGGGAGGCTGGGGCAGTATTTT. Translation gives CASSSSSGRLGQYF.

This chain joins TRBV6-5 and TRBJ2-1; 7 bases fit TRBD1. This CDR3 contains 16 residues. The germline V gene has CDR1 MNHEY and CDR2 SVGAGI. After removal of 4 bases from V and 4 bases from J, the junction contained 10 bases not matched to a gene. The CDR3 spells CASSFHRGVVYNEQFF. The CDR3 DNA is TGTGCCAGCAGTTTCCACAGGGGCGTAGTTTACAATGAGCAGTTCTTC.

The V call is TRBV6-1, the J call TRBJ2-4; TRBD2 aligns across 9 bases. Germline V gives CDR1 MNHNS, CDR2 SASEGT. The trim removed 2 bases at V and 7 bases at J, leaving 6 bases unmatched. CDR3 length: 15 amino acids. This CDR3 reads CASSETAGGLNIQYF. For the CDR3, the DNA is TGTGCCAGCAGTGAAACGGCGGGGGGGCTGAACATTCAGTACTTC.

This clonotype was detected only a few times. This chain links TRBV20-1 with TRBJ2-7; 9 positions agree with TRBD2. The trim removed 4 bases at V and 2 bases at J, leaving 3 bases unmatched. Per the germline V gene, CDR1 is DFQATT and CDR2 is SNEGSKA (reference sequence). This CDR3 contains 13 residues. The CDR3 is CSATGLAPYEQYF. The CDR3 nucleotides read TGCAGTGCTACAGGACTAGCGCCCTACGAGCAGTACTTC.

About this clonotype: The final CDR3 position lacks the conserved phenylalanine or tryptophan, pointing to a likely read error. The rearrangement links TRBV9 to TRBJ2-4; D possibly corresponds to TRBD1 (7 bases). V gave up 3 bases and J gave up 0 bases, with 16 bases separating them. Per germline, CDR1 SGDLS and CDR2 YYNGEE. This CDR3 contains 17 residues. The CDR3 DNA is TGTGCCAGCAGCGCACCAGGGGGGCAGGAAGCCAAAAACATTCAGTACTGC. Its translation is CASSAPGGQEAKNIQYC.

The rearrangement uses TRBV5-1 and TRBJ2-1; D not resolved. V was pared by 6 bases and J by 4 bases, with 11 bases between. The CDR3 has 13 residues. Per the germline V gene, CDR1 is SGHRS and CDR2 is YFSETQ. The CDR3: CASTFGSYNEQFF. The CDR3 DNA reads as TGCGCCAGCACCTTTGGGTCTTACAATGAGCAGTTCTTC.

This clonotype was observed a handful of times. V is TRBV5-1 and J is TRBJ1-2; D is uncertain. The V end was cut by 7 bases, the J end by 6 bases, with 13 bases between. Germline CDR1 SGHRS, CDR2 YFSETQ. The CDR3 length is 12 residues. DNA for the CDR3: TGCGCCAGCGGGATAAATGGGAATGGCTACACCTTC. Protein sequence: CASGINGNGYTF.

The table lists this clonotype with a few counts. V usage is TRBV29-1 and J usage is TRBJ2-7; D may be TRBD2 (5 bases). Trimming took 4 bases from V and 5 from J, leaving 6 bases between them. This CDR3 is 10 amino acids long. Germline values: CDR1 SQVTM, CDR2 ANQGSEA. The CDR3 coding sequence is TGCAGCGTTGCTAGCCACGAGCAGTACTTC. It yields the protein CSVASHEQYF.

This clonotype turned up a few times. The chain recombines TRBV20-1 with TRBJ2-1; D possibly corresponds to TRBD2 (6 bases). The germline gives CDR1 DFQATT, CDR2 SNEGSKA (reference sequence). The CDR3 is 12 amino acids. Trimming took off 1 base at V and 15 bases at J, with 16 bases between the two ends. As DNA, the CDR3 is TGCAGTGCTAGAGGTCTGGAGGGAAGTGGGTTCTTC. Translated, it gives CSARGLEGSGFF.

The sample holds a few counts of this clonotype. The chain is built from TRBV20-1 and TRBJ2-7; D not certain. V lost 3 bases and J lost 4, with 10 bases in between. Per the germline V gene, CDR1 is DFQATT and CDR2 is SNEGSKA (reference sequence). CDR3 size: 12 residues. For the CDR3, the DNA is TGCAGTGCTAGTCGGATAGGGTACGAGCAGTACTTC. The encoded protein is CSASRIGYEQYF.

A few counts support this clonotype. This chain connects TRBV20-1 to TRBJ2-7, with 7 bases fitting TRBD1. The J segment lost 5 bases and the V segment lost 0 bases, leaving 10 bases of the junction unmatched. CDR1 is DFQATT, CDR2 SNEGSKA, per germline (reference sequence). There are 15 residues in the CDR3. The CDR3: CSARDPFTGDNEQYF. CDR3 in DNA: TGCAGTGCTAGAGATCCCTTTACAGGGGACAACGAGCAGTACTTC.

This chain connects TRBV5-1 to TRBJ1-3; D is unresolved. The V gene's germline CDR1 is SGHRS and CDR2 YFSETQ. The CDR3 sequence is 14 residues long. V shed 0 bases and J shed 7 bases, with 11 bases lying between them. The CDR3 sequence is CASSLEGTTNTIYF. CDR3 bases: TGCGCCAGCAGCTTGGAGGGCACGACGAACACCATATATTTT.

This chain joins TRBV27 and TRBJ2-1; 7 bases align to TRBD2. CDR1 is MNHEY and CDR2 is SMNVEV in the germline V gene (reference sequence). V dropped 8 bases and J dropped 10; count of bases not matched to a gene: 8. This CDR3 region has 12 residues. CDR3 region: CASGGDRAEQFF. CDR3 nucleotide sequence: TGTGCCAGCGGGGGGGACCGGGCGGAGCAGTTCTTC.

This clonotype was seen a handful of times. The genes are TRBV6-4 and TRBJ2-3, with D perhaps TRBD1 or TRBD2 (6 bases each). V lost 6 bases and J 2 bases, leaving 9 bases between the germline ends. This CDR3 spans 13 amino acids. The germline gives CDR1 MRHNA, CDR2 SNTAGT. CDR3 loop: CASRPGATDTQYF. DNA of the CDR3: TGTGCCAGCAGACCGGGGGCCACAGATACGCAGTATTTT.

This clonotype has a handful of counts. This sequence joins TRBV7-6 and TRBJ2-5; tentatively, D is TRBD1 (7 bases). The length of the CDR3 is 14 residues. Per germline, CDR1 SGHVS and CDR2 FNYEAQ. The V gene lost 4 bases and the J gene lost 5 bases, with 14 bases spanning the gap. DNA for the CDR3: TGTGCCAGCAGCTCTAGCGACAGGGAGGAGACCCAGTACTTC. As protein: CASSSSDREETQYF.

With respect to this clonotype: Relative to the germline gene, one junction end is altered; a read error may explain this. The rearrangement joins TRBV5-1 to TRBJ2-7, with 8 bases lining up with TRBD1. The CDR3 extends over 13 amino acids. CDR1 and CDR2 (germline): SGHRS, YFSETQ. In DNA, the CDR3 is TGCGCCAACAGCCGGGACAGGTGGGACGAGCAGTACTTC. Protein sequence: CANSRDRWDEQYF.

The chain employs TRBV9 and TRBJ2-1; the match to TRBD2 covers 9 bases. This CDR3 is built from 15 residues. Unmatched junction bases numbered 11, after V lost 5 bases and J lost 8 bases. Germline values: CDR1 SGDLS, CDR2 YYNGEE. The CDR3 protein is CASRSGGSWSDEQFF. CDR3 bases: TGTGCCAGCAGGAGCGGGGGGAGTTGGAGCGATGAGCAGTTCTTC.